This T cell receptor (beta chain) was identified during a study of cytotoxic CD8 clonotypes in ibrutinib-treated CLL. In the study overall: The group held under twelve relapsed/refractory and around 15 treatment-naive patients, with fewer than 18 IGHV unmutated. Each sample contained, on average, roughly 280,000 productive templates and nearly 95,000 productive rearrangements.

Comment on this clone: Its antigen is as yet unknown.

TCRdb's table, derived via immunoSEQ multiplex PCR, lists solely in-frame clones and lacks some. The sample has approximately 80,000 clones, 85% to 90% seen once. The study, taken as a whole, reports: There were few public clonotypes, and on treatment they contracted or stayed stable. Baseline values of clonality outstripped age-matched healthy donors and followed circulating CD8+ T-cell counts.

Germline-derived CDR1 and CDR2 are SGHTA and FQGNSA. The V and J ends lost 3 bases and 4 bases, in that order; junction bases with no gene match: 4. The CDR3 is 15 amino acids. The input for sequencing was PBMCs, taken before ibrutinib treatment. This TCR was recovered from a human donor with chronic lymphocytic leukemia. The chain recombines TRBV7-2 with TRBJ2-2; 8 bases align to TRBD2. The CDR3 DNA reads TGTGCCAGCAGCTTCTATCTAGCGGGCACCGGGGAGCTGTTTTTT. Translating gives CASSFYLAGTGELFF.